Listed here are 30 T cell receptor beta chains from one sample, sequenced in a study of cytomegalovirus exposure and HLA in healthy donors. With 60 Vbeta and 13 Jbeta primers, the PCR was carried out. The assay was immunoSEQ multiplex PCR, and TCRdb's table has in-frame clones only and misses some. The table lists more than 150,000 clones, about 90% of them singletons, with roughly 0.24% in the top ten. Sequencing input: PBMCs. These receptors all come from a girl under three years old in good health and CMV-seronegative.

The V gene is TRBV7-2, the J gene TRBJ2-3; D remains unclear. Trimming removed 2 bases at V and 2 bases at J, with 8 bases between. The CDR3 contains 14 residues. In germline, CDR1 is SGHTA, CDR2 FQGNSA. The CDR3 sequence: CASSLRHSTDTQYF. As DNA, the CDR3 is TGTGCCAGCAGCTTAAGACATTCCACAGATACGCAGTATTTT.

V gene TRBV2 combines with J gene TRBJ2-2; D might be TRBD2 (5 bases). This CDR3 is built from 14 residues. Germline CDR1 SNHLY, CDR2 FYNNEI. Trimming removed 3 bases at V and 5 bases at J, with 10 bases between. The chain's CDR3 is CASSEEASTGELFF. As DNA, the CDR3 is TGTGCCAGCAGTGAGGAGGCTTCAACCGGGGAGCTGTTTTTT. Supplemented by reference TRBV2 and TRBJ2-2, the full variable domain reads EPEVTQTPSHQVTQMGQEVILRCVPISNHLYFYWYRQILGQKVEFLVSFYNNEISEKSEIFDDQFSVERPDGSNFTLKIRSTKLEDSAMYFCASSEEASTGELFFGEGSRLTVL.

The gene calls are TRBV25-1 and TRBJ1-4; 9 bases map to TRBD1. This CDR3 comprises 15 residues. The germline gives CDR1 MGHDK, CDR2 SYGVNS. V shed 5 bases, J shed 7 bases, and the junction held 8 bases outside the gene matches. The DNA of the CDR3 is TGTGCCAGCAGTCAATTGACAGGGGGGAGTGAAAAACTGTTTTTT. This translates into CASSQLTGGSEKLFF.

The V and J genes are TRBV7-2 and TRBJ2-1, with 7 bases identical to TRBD2. CDR3 size: 16 residues. J lost 7 bases, V lost 4 bases, and 13 bases had no gene match. The germline V gene has CDR1 SGHTA and CDR2 FQGNSA. The CDR3 DNA sequence: TGTGCCAGCAGCTCTCAGGAGAGAGGCGGGAGTAATGAGCAGTTCTTC. As protein: CASSSQERGGSNEQFF.

The chain has TRBV7-9 and TRBJ1-1; TRBD1 might be the D (5 bases). CDR1 and CDR2 (germline): SEHNR, FQNEAQ (reference sequence). Trimming stripped 1 base from V and 1 base from J, with 13 bases between. This CDR3 spans 16 amino acids. DNA of the CDR3: TGTGCCAGCAGCTTAGGGGGGGGGAGATGGAACACTGAAGCTTTCTTT. Protein sequence: CASSLGGGRWNTEAFF.

The table lists this clone with a count of one. The chain joins TRBV28 to TRBJ1-5; unclear D gene. V dropped 1 base and J dropped 1 base, with 2 bases sitting between them. Germline CDR1 is MDHEN and CDR2 is SYDVKM. The CDR3 has 13 amino acids. In DNA, the CDR3 is TGTGCCAGCAGTTTATCGAGCAATCAGCCCCAGCATTTT. It yields the protein CASSLSSNQPQHF.

In this sample, this clone turned up once. The CDR3 region is CASSGRRLNQPQHF. CDR3 nucleotides: TGTGCCAGCAGCGGACGGAGGCTCAATCAGCCCCAGCATTTT. The chain is built from TRBV6-1 and TRBJ1-5, with D uncertain. Germline CDR1 is MNHNS and CDR2 is SASEGT. Trimming shortened V by 6 bases and J by 3 bases, and 12 bases separated the two germline ends. CDR3 size: 14 residues.

This rearrangement joins TRBV2 to TRBJ1-6, with D unclear. The V gene's germline CDR1 is SNHLY and CDR2 FYNNEI. Trimming left V 5 bases short and J 0 bases short, with 8 bases between. This CDR3 is 15 amino acids long. The CDR3 DNA reads as TGTGCCAGCAGTCCACAGAGCTCCTATAATTCACCCCTCCACTTT. Its protein product is CASSPQSSYNSPLHF.

The chain carries TRBV7-9 and TRBJ2-2, with 11 bases identical to TRBD2. The junction had 10 bases not matched to a gene; V was cut back by 10 bases and J by 3 bases. CDR3 length: 16 amino acids. Germline CDR1 reads SEHNR; CDR2 reads FQNEAQ (reference sequence). CDR3 in amino acids: CAIHDLAGGDTGELFF. The CDR3 DNA reads as TGTGCCATCCACGACCTAGCGGGAGGCGACACCGGGGAGCTGTTTTTT. Filled out from reference TRBV7-9 and TRBJ2-2, the complete variable domain reads DTGVSQNPRHKITKRGQNVTFRCDPISEHNRLYWYRQTLGQGPEFLTYFQNEAQLEKSRLLSDRFSAERPKGSFSTLEIQRTEQGDSAMYLCAIHDLAGGDTGELFFGEGSRLTVL.

The V and J genes are TRBV21-1 and TRBJ2-2; TRBD2 is the table's D call and was not checked against the DNA. TRBV21-1 is a documented pseudogene. The CDR3 length is 17 residues. The CDR3 DNA reads TGTGCCAGCAGCAAAGCGCTTTTAGGACTAGCCCCCGGGGAGCTGTTTTTT. Protein product: CASSKALLGLAPGELFF.

The chain carries TRBV2 and TRBJ1-6; 7 nucleotides line up with TRBD1. The CDR3 length is 15 residues. Germline V lookup: CDR1 SNHLY, CDR2 FYNNEI. The J segment lost 8 bases and the V segment lost 4 bases, leaving 8 bases of the junction unmatched. The DNA for the CDR3 is TGTGCCAGCAGTGGACAGGGCGGAATGGATTCACCCCTCCACTTT. Translation gives CASSGQGGMDSPLHF. Using reference TRBV2 and TRBJ1-6 for the parts outside the CDR3, the full variable domain is EPEVTQTPSHQVTQMGQEVILRCVPISNHLYFYWYRQILGQKVEFLVSFYNNEISEKSEIFDDQFSVERPDGSNFTLKIRSTKLEDSAMYFCASSGQGGMDSPLHFGNGTRLTVT.

The V and J genes are TRBV4-3 and TRBJ2-1; TRBD2 matches 7 bases. The V segment lost 0 bases and the J segment 7 bases; nucleotides outside the gene matches: 6. The CDR3 has 15 amino acids. The V gene's germline CDR1 is LGHNA and CDR2 YSLEER. CDR3 residues: CASSQERELWNEQFF. CDR3 nucleotide sequence: TGCGCCAGCAGCCAAGAGCGGGAGCTGTGGAATGAGCAGTTCTTC.

This clone was seen more than once but under ten times. At one of its ends the junction is not consistent with the germline gene, which may arise from a read error. The CDR3 region has the DNA TGCGCCAGCACCCAAAGGGCAGCAGGGGATGGGCTGACTGAAGCTTTCTTT. This gives the protein CASTQRAAGDGLTEAFF. This sequence joins TRBV4-1 and TRBJ1-1; tentative D call: TRBD1 (6 bases). Per the germline V gene, CDR1 is MGHRA and CDR2 is YSYEKL. This CDR3 is 17 amino acids long.

V and J are TRBV30 and TRBJ1-3, with D perhaps matching TRBD1 (5 bases). The CDR3 consists of 12 residues. Germline V lookup: CDR1 GTSNPN, CDR2 SVGIG (reference sequence). The ends were cut back, 6 bases at V and 9 bases at J, with 15 bases in the middle. The CDR3 DNA reads as TGTGCCTGCCGAGCCTCAGGGCGCACCATATATTTT. Amino acids: CACRASGRTIYF.

The rearrangement uses TRBV11-1 and TRBJ2-2; 8 bases agree with TRBD1. The ends lost 5 bases at V and 6 bases at J; junction bases unmatched: 2. The germline V gene encodes CDR1 SGHAT and CDR2 FQDESV (reference sequence). The CDR3 is 13 residues long. The CDR3 DNA is TGTGCCAGCAGCAACAGGGGGTCCGGGGAGCTGTTTTTT. Translation gives CASSNRGSGELFF.

This chain links TRBV30 with TRBJ2-7; 7 positions agree with TRBD2. The ends lost 5 bases at V and 6 bases at J; junction bases unmatched: 10. The CDR3 runs 13 residues. Per the germline V gene, CDR1 is GTSNPN and CDR2 is SVGIG (reference sequence). CDR3 in DNA: TGTGCCTGGTCTCCGGGACTAAAAAGCGAGCAGTACTTC. It codes for CAWSPGLKSEQYF.

The chain joins TRBV6-5 to TRBJ2-3; the match to TRBD2 covers 7 bases. This CDR3 has 14 residues. V shed 8 bases, J shed 2 bases, and the junction held 7 bases outside the gene matches. Germline V CDR1 and CDR2: MNHEY, SVGAGI. CDR3: CASSLRGDTDTQYF. The CDR3, as DNA: TGTGCCAGCTCTCTTCGGGGGGACACAGATACGCAGTATTTT.

This clone was detected a few times. V and J are TRBV19 and TRBJ1-1; D is uncertain. The CDR3 consists of 13 residues. CDR1 is LNHDA and CDR2 is SQIVND in the germline V gene (reference sequence). V lost 2 bases and J 3 bases, leaving 7 bases between the germline ends. The CDR3 coding sequence is TGTGCCAGTAGTATACTAGGTTACACTGAAGCTTTCTTT. Residues: CASSILGYTEAFF. The full variable domain, rest sourced from reference TRBV19 and TRBJ1-1, is DGGITQSPKYLFRKEGQNVTLSCEQNLNHDAMYWYRQDPGQGLRLIYYSQIVNDFQKGDIAEGYSVSREKKESFPLTVTSAQKNPTAFYLCASSILGYTEAFFGQGTRLTVV.

The V and J genes are TRBV30 and TRBJ2-7; TRBD1 might be the D (6 bases). The CDR3 has 15 residues. Germline V gives CDR1 GTSNPN, CDR2 SVGIG (reference sequence). The V and J ends lost 4 bases and 1 base respectively, with 17 bases between them. CDR3 residues: CAWTTPPGQSYEQYF. DNA for the CDR3: TGTGCCTGGACCACCCCTCCGGGACAATCCTACGAGCAGTACTTC.

This clone was counted a few times. The genes are TRBV7-6 and TRBJ1-1; D uncertain. The CDR3 extends over 15 amino acids. Trimming cost V 1 base and J 1 base, with 10 bases left between them. Germline CDR1 reads SGHVS; CDR2 reads FNYEAQ. CDR3: CASSLGWASNTEAFF. The CDR3, as DNA: TGTGCCAGCAGCTTAGGATGGGCCTCGAACACTGAAGCTTTCTTT.

The chain uses TRBV6-6 and TRBJ2-5; TRBD2 aligns across 10 bases. Germline values: CDR1 MNHNY, CDR2 SVGAGI (reference sequence). Trimming took 4 bases from V and 0 from J; bases not matched to a gene: 5. The CDR3 extends over 16 amino acids. The CDR3 protein is CASSSGLADYQETQYF. DNA of the CDR3: TGTGCCAGCAGTTCCGGACTAGCGGACTACCAAGAGACCCAGTACTTC.

The V call is TRBV6-5, the J call TRBJ2-2; D is undetermined. Between the trimmed V and J ends, which lost 6 bases and 1 base, there was a span of 12 bases. The length of the CDR3 is 15 residues. Germline values: CDR1 MNHEY, CDR2 SVGAGI. The CDR3 protein is CASSHHTVNTGELFF. The CDR3 region has the DNA TGTGCCAGCAGCCACCATACAGTGAACACCGGGGAGCTGTTTTTT.

This rearrangement joins TRBV6-5 to TRBJ1-2; D remains unclear. The CDR3 is 16 amino acids. CDR1 and CDR2 (germline): MNHEY, SVGAGI. Trimming took 2 bases from V and 7 from J, leaving 20 bases between them. DNA of the CDR3: TGTGCCAGCAGTTACACCAACGCGCGGACGGGAGGTGGCTACACCTTC. This encodes CASSYTNARTGGGYTF.

The chain is built from TRBV27 and TRBJ1-1, with 7 bases lining up with TRBD1. V shed 3 bases and J 4 bases; nucleotides not matched to a gene: 2. Germline V gene sequence: CDR1 MNHEY, CDR2 SMNVEV (reference sequence). The CDR3 consists of 13 residues. The CDR3 DNA is TGTGCCAGCAGTTTGACAGGGTTCACTGAAGCTTTCTTT. Residues: CASSLTGFTEAFF.

This clone was picked up one time. The V call is TRBV6-1, the J call TRBJ1-3; TRBD1 matches 8 bases. The V gene's germline CDR1 is MNHNS and CDR2 SASEGT. Unmatched junction bases numbered 1, after V lost 3 bases and J lost 0 bases. The CDR3 consists of 15 residues. The CDR3 coding sequence is TGTGCCAGCAGTGAGACAGGGGACTCTGGAAACACCATATATTTT. This gives the protein CASSETGDSGNTIYF.

The chain has TRBV30 and TRBJ2-4; D remains unclear. The germline gives CDR1 GTSNPN, CDR2 SVGIG (reference sequence). Trimming took off 3 bases at V and 0 bases at J, with 12 bases between the two ends. This CDR3 is 15 amino acids long. DNA of the CDR3: TGTGCCTGGAGACCCCCAGGCCTAGCCAAAAACATTCAGTACTTC. Residues: CAWRPPGLAKNIQYF. The complete variable domain, with remaining parts taken from reference TRBV30 and TRBJ2-4, reads SQTIHQWPATLVQPVGSPLSLECTVEGTSNPNLYWYRQAAGRGLQLLFYSVGIGQISSEVPQNLSASRPQDRQFILSSKKLLLSDSGFYLCAWRPPGLAKNIQYFGAGTRLSVL.

About this clone: An end of the junction differs from the germline gene, which may be a read error. The V gene is TRBV15, the J gene TRBJ1-3; the D gene is possibly TRBD1 (6 bases). Germline V lookup: CDR1 LNHNV, CDR2 YYDKDF (reference sequence). CDR3 length: 16 residues. CDR3 nucleotides: TGTGCCGCCAGCAGTACCGACAGGATAGATGGAAACACCATATATTTT. The encoded protein is CAASSTDRIDGNTIYF.

J is TRBJ2-1 and V is TRBV6-6; maybe TRBD2 (5 bases). V lost 7 bases, J lost 5 bases, and 15 bases lay in between. This CDR3 has 14 residues. Per germline, CDR1 MNHNY and CDR2 SVGAGI (reference sequence). The CDR3 DNA reads as TGTGCCAGCATCGTAGGACCGGGGAACAATGAGCAGTTCTTC. Protein product: CASIVGPGNNEQFF.

The chain joins TRBV5-4 to TRBJ2-7, with 7 bases matching TRBD1. Per germline, CDR1 SGHNT and CDR2 YYREEE (reference sequence). V was clipped by 2 bases and J by 3 bases; unmatched bases: 5. This CDR3 comprises 14 residues. The CDR3 region is CASSFTGDHYEQYF. For the CDR3, the DNA is TGTGCCAGCAGCTTTACAGGGGACCACTACGAGCAGTACTTC.

V and J are TRBV5-1 and TRBJ1-3; D is ambiguous. With 0 bases removed from V and 2 bases from J, the gap between germline ends came to 6 bases. CDR3 length: 14 residues. Germline V gene data show CDR1 as SGHRS and CDR2 as YFSETQ. In nucleotides, the CDR3 is TGCGCCAGCAGCTTGGGAGGGACTGGAAACACCATATATTTT. Amino acids: CASSLGGTGNTIYF.